This paragraph reports one T cell receptor (beta chain). Its matching antigen is unknown. The sample belongs to a study of lymphopenia after photon versus proton radiotherapy. General study points: Authors raise, but do not show, better survival with proton therapy. Post-nadir diversity loss with photons came from oligoclonal expansion, particularly CD8+ Temra cells. Under photons, naive T cells and diversity fell while effector/memory populations rose.

Measured with immunoSEQ multiplex PCR; TCRdb has only the in-frame clones, and not every one. The data show roughly 7,300 clones, 90% to 95% seen once. V shed 6 bases and J shed 3 bases, with 18 bases lying between them. The CDR3 sequence is 15 residues long. Germline V gene data show CDR1 as KGHSH and CDR2 as LQKENI. This sample comprised peripheral blood, obtained from a patient treated with photon-based radiotherapy. This chain joins TRBV18 and TRBJ2-7; D ambiguous. The source of this sequence is a woman in her 50s with cholangiocarcinoma. The chain's CDR3 is CASSLPRPANYEQYF. CDR3 coding DNA: TGTGCCAGCTCGCTACCCCGACCCGCTAACTACGAGCAGTACTTC.